Shown below are 26 T cell receptor beta chains from a single sample sequenced in a study of regulatory T cells in long-lasting Graves disease (dated by TCRdb to about 2021). The protocol used for the library was multiplex PCR. Data came from an Illumina HiSeq 4000. iRepertoire HTBI primers and Arm-PCR amplification of CDR3 regions were used to construct TCR beta libraries. TCRdb trimmed public reads at Q25 via fastp, called clones via MiXCR and kept in-frame beta chains. Rows matching on CDR3 protein sequence are summarized as one entry with the most common DNA and genes. The sample profile shows 400,000 to 450,000 distinct CDR3 sequences; 20% to 25% of them were found once. The top ten constitute about 27% of the sample. Read against the paper, the sample's time point label means: persistent/refractory GD, antithyroid drugs over 5 years with positive TRAb. For both TCR sequencing and RNA sequencing, RNA was extracted from PBMCs in TRIzol.

The starting material was peripheral blood mononuclear cells (PBMCs), obtained when the disease was refractory, from a patient treated with antithyroid drugs. These receptors originate from a female donor with Graves disease.

This clonotype was seen many times. This sequence joins TRBV28 and TRBJ1-1; D is possibly TRBD1 (5 bases). The ends were cut back, 6 bases at V and 5 bases at J, with 19 bases in the middle. CDR1 MDHEN and CDR2 SYDVKM come from the germline V gene. This CDR3 is 15 amino acids long. This CDR3 is CASRVEGQGGTEAFF. DNA of the CDR3: TGTGCCAGCAGGGTCGAAGGTCAGGGAGGTACTGAAGCTTTCTTT.

This chain uses TRBV6-2 or TRBV6-3 with TRBJ2-2; D unresolved. V dropped 6 bases and J dropped 2 bases, with 10 bases sitting between them. CDR3 length equals 14 residues. Germline assignment: CDR1 MNHEY and CDR2 SVGEGT. The CDR3 coding sequence is TGTGCCAGCAGGGCGAACTTTAACACCGGGGAGCTGTTTTTT. Its protein is CASRANFNTGELFF.

This sequence joins TRBV7-2 and TRBJ1-2; D is ambiguous. From germline, CDR1 is SGHTA and CDR2 FQGNSA. V lost 2 bases, J lost 4 bases, and 14 bases lay in between. The CDR3 sequence is 15 residues long. CDR3 bases: TGTGCCAGCAGCTTAACGATCCGGACCTTCTATGGCTACACCTTC. Amino acid sequence: CASSLTIRTFYGYTF.

CDR3 in DNA: TGCAGTGTGACGGGGGGAGTAGCCGGGCAGGTAGATACGCAGTATTTT. Its translation: CSVTGGVAGQVDTQYF. The chain combines TRBV20-1 with TRBJ2-3, with 7 bases fitting TRBD2. The germline CDR1 and CDR2 sequences are DFQATT and SNEGSKA (reference sequence). The CDR3 is 16 amino acids. The J segment lost 5 bases and the V segment lost 7 bases, leaving 18 bases of the junction unmatched.

This rearrangement joins TRBV6-5 to TRBJ1-6; 7 nucleotides line up with TRBD1. The CDR3 totals 16 residues. V lost 2 bases, J lost 2 bases, and 3 bases stayed unmatched. CDR1 MNHEY and CDR2 SVGAGI come from the germline V gene. CDR3 sequence reads: CASSYDRATYNSPLHF. The CDR3 bases are TGTGCCAGCAGTTACGACAGGGCCACCTATAATTCACCCCTCCACTTT.

The chain joins TRBV14 to TRBJ2-7; D is undetermined. Trimming removed 1 base at V and 6 bases at J, with 13 bases between. The CDR3 extends over 14 amino acids. The germline CDR1 and CDR2 sequences are SGHDN and FVKESK. The CDR3 reads CASSQAKTFSEQYF. CDR3 DNA: TGTGCCAGCAGCCAAGCTAAGACATTTTCCGAGCAGTACTTC. Looking up the rest from reference TRBV14 and TRBJ2-7 gives the full variable domain: EAGVTQFPSHSVIEKGQTVTLRCDPISGHDNLYWYRRVMGKEIKFLLHFVKESKQDESGMPNNRFLAERTGGTYSTLKVQPAELEDSGVYFCASSQAKTFSEQYFGPGTRLTVT.

CDR3 protein: CSVELAGSSYEQYF. The CDR3 coding sequence is TGCAGCGTTGAGCTAGCGGGGAGCTCCTACGAGCAGTACTTC. The chain employs TRBV29-1 and TRBJ2-7, with 9 bases that match TRBD2. Germline CDR1 SQVTM, CDR2 ANQGSEA. Losses at the gene ends were 3 bases for V and 0 bases for J; bases not matched to a gene: 3. The length of the CDR3 is 14 residues.

The genes are TRBV6-1 and TRBJ1-5; D is unclear. The CDR3 is made up of 14 amino acids. V lost 10 bases to trimming and J lost 1 base, with 14 bases between them. The germline CDR1 and CDR2 sequences are MNHNS and SASEGT. The CDR3 is CAIRRGESNQPQHF. The DNA for the CDR3 is TGTGCCATCCGCCGCGGGGAGAGCAATCAGCCCCAGCATTTT.

The V gene is TRBV28, the J gene TRBJ2-5; 9 nucleotides line up with TRBD2. CDR3 length: 15 residues. Unmatched junction bases numbered 7, after V lost 4 bases and J lost 4 bases. Germline values: CDR1 MDHEN, CDR2 SYDVKM. The CDR3, as DNA: TGTGCCAGCAGTTCTAGCGGGGAACGGGTAGAGACCCAGTACTTC. Translation gives CASSSSGERVETQYF.

This clonotype was counted many times. This sequence joins TRBV6-4 and TRBJ2-5; 8 positions match TRBD1. The ends lost 0 bases at V and 5 bases at J; junction bases unmatched: 5. CDR1 is MRHNA and CDR2 is SNTAGT in the germline V gene. The CDR3 sequence is 15 residues long. As DNA, the CDR3 is TGTGCCAGCAGTGACTCGGCAGGGGGCTTGGAGACCCAGTACTTC. This translates into CASSDSAGGLETQYF.

At least ten counts were recorded for this clonotype. The gene calls are TRBV7-6 and TRBJ2-7; unclear D gene. This CDR3 is built from 14 residues. The V end was cut by 5 bases, the J end by 2 bases, with 13 bases between. Germline values: CDR1 SGHVS, CDR2 FNYEAQ. The CDR3 DNA is TGTGCCAGCAGCCCTGAGACTGGAACCTACGAGCAGTACTTC. This translates into CASSPETGTYEQYF.

The chain has TRBV2 and TRBJ2-5; D unclear. This CDR3 comprises 13 residues. The germline CDR1 and CDR2 sequences are SNHLY and FYNNEI. V was trimmed by 6 bases and J by 6 bases, leaving 14 bases between them. Here the CDR3 DNA reads TGTGCCAGCAGCATAGGCGACTTAAAGACCCAGTACTTC. Translation: CASSIGDLKTQYF.

This chain links TRBV2 with TRBJ1-1; D uncertain. V was cut by 7 bases and J by 10 bases, with 10 bases left in between. The germline gives CDR1 SNHLY, CDR2 FYNNEI. The CDR3 is 10 amino acids. CDR3: CASKGPRAFF. The CDR3 DNA follows: TGTGCCAGCAAGGGCCCGAGAGCTTTCTTT.

Remarks on this clonotype: This may arise from a read error, as a much more abundant clone is one base away. V usage is TRBV2 and J usage is TRBJ2-7, with 12 bases aligning to TRBD2. CDR3 length equals 16 residues. Germline values: CDR1 SNHLY, CDR2 FYNNEI. The CDR3 nucleotides read TGTGCCGGCAGTAGACTAGCGGGAGCGAGCTCCTACGAGCAGTACTTC. Translation gives CAGSRLAGASSYEQYF.

The table lists this clonotype with a few counts. The rearrangement uses TRBV18 and TRBJ1-1; D remains unclear. The CDR3 spans 13 residues. The germline V gene encodes CDR1 KGHSH and CDR2 LQKENI. V lost 2 bases and J lost 5, with 9 bases in between. CDR3 sequence (DNA): TGTGCCAGCTCACCAGAAACGACAACTGAAGCTTTCTTT. Translated: CASSPETTTEAFF. The full variable domain, in which reference TRBV18 and TRBJ1-1 provide the parts outside the CDR3, is NAGVMQNPRHLVRRRGQEARLRCSPMKGHSHVYWYRQLPEEGLKFMVYLQKENIIDESGMPKERFSAEFPKEGPSILRIQQVVRGDSAAYFCASSPETTTEAFFGQGTRLTVV.

The chain employs TRBV27 and TRBJ2-7; tentatively, D is TRBD1 (5 bases). Germline loops: CDR1 MNHEY, CDR2 SMNVEV (reference sequence). Between the trimmed V and J ends, which lost 3 bases and 6 bases, there was a span of 12 bases. This CDR3 is 13 amino acids long. As DNA, the CDR3 is TGTGCCAGCAGTTTGACCAGGGCTGGCGAGCAGTACTTC. This translates into CASSLTRAGEQYF.

Worth noting for this clonotype: This clone may be a read error of a much larger clone one base away. Lacking the conserved final phenylalanine or tryptophan, this CDR3 likely reflects a read error. V gene TRBV19 combines with J gene TRBJ1-1; TRBD1 might be the D (6 bases). The CDR3 spans 16 residues. The V gene's germline CDR1 is LNHDA and CDR2 SQIVND (reference sequence). Trimming shortened V by 1 base and J by 0 bases, and 12 bases separated the two germline ends. The CDR3 protein is CASSIGAGVMNTEAFS. CDR3 in DNA: TGTGCCAGTAGTATAGGGGCAGGGGTTATGAACACTGAAGCTTTCTCT.

This clonotype appeared many times. The chain uses TRBV2 and TRBJ2-2; 9 bases map to TRBD1. The CDR3 runs 16 residues. The germline V gene has CDR1 SNHLY and CDR2 FYNNEI. The J segment lost 1 base and the V segment lost 7 bases, leaving 7 bases of the junction unmatched. The CDR3 sequence: CASKRTGAVNTGELFF. The CDR3 DNA reads TGTGCCAGCAAAAGGACAGGGGCTGTGAACACCGGGGAGCTGTTTTTT.

This clonotype has at least ten counts. The chain carries TRBV6-1 and TRBJ2-5; TRBD2 matches 13 bases. J gave up 4 bases and V 4 bases, and 12 bases lay outside the gene matches. CDR1 is MNHNS, CDR2 SASEGT, per germline. CDR3 length equals 18 residues. As DNA, the CDR3 is TGTGCCAGCAGTGGCGGACTAGCGGGAGTTCCCCCAACAGAGACCCAGTACTTC. It is translated as CASSGGLAGVPPTETQYF.

This clonotype showed up many times. The chain has TRBV11-2 and TRBJ2-5, with TRBD2 matching 9 bases. Germline CDR1 and CDR2: SGHAT and FQNNGV. The CDR3 has 18 amino acids. Losses at the gene ends were 2 bases for V and 3 bases for J; bases not matched to a gene: 13. CDR3: CASSLWSGRYSWEETQYF. The CDR3 DNA follows: TGTGCCAGCAGCTTATGGAGCGGGAGGTATTCTTGGGAAGAGACCCAGTACTTC. Looking up the rest from reference TRBV11-2 and TRBJ2-5 gives the full variable domain: EAGVAQSPRYKIIEKRQSVAFWCNPISGHATLYWYQQILGQGPKLLIQFQNNGVVDDSQLPKDRFSAERLKGVDSTLKIQPAKLEDSAVYLCASSLWSGRYSWEETQYFGPGTRLLVL.

This clonotype was picked up a small number of times. The chain has TRBV7-9 and TRBJ2-7; TRBD1 agrees at 12 bases. V was clipped by 1 base and J by 5 bases; unmatched bases: 6. Germline values: CDR1 SEHNR, CDR2 FQNEAQ (reference sequence). The CDR3 totals 16 residues. The CDR3 DNA sequence: TGTGCCAGCAGCTTAGGGTGGGACAGGGGGCCAGACGAGCAGTACTTC. Its protein product is CASSLGWDRGPDEQYF.

This clonotype has only a few counts. The V call is TRBV2, the J call TRBJ2-5; D remains ambiguous. CDR3 length: 11 amino acids. V lost 4 bases to trimming and J lost 6 bases, with 6 bases between them. In germline, CDR1 is SNHLY, CDR2 FYNNEI. This chain's CDR3 is CASSVVQTQYF. Written as DNA, the CDR3 is TGTGCCAGCAGTGTCGTACAGACCCAGTACTTC.

This clonotype was counted only a few times. The chain recombines TRBV18 with TRBJ1-4; D is unresolved. The CDR3 contains 16 residues. V was cut by 5 bases and J by 0 bases, with 13 bases left in between. Germline V gene data show CDR1 as KGHSH and CDR2 as LQKENI. The CDR3 DNA reads as TGTGCCAGCTCAGCCCGGGATCCGGCAACTAATGAAAAACTGTTTTTT. This encodes CASSARDPATNEKLFF.

This rearrangement joins TRBV20-1 to TRBJ1-5; no reliable D call. Germline V CDR1 and CDR2: DFQATT, SNEGSKA (reference sequence). V was pared by 4 bases and J by 2 bases, with 12 bases between. CDR3 length equals 14 residues. CDR3 in amino acids: CSAISGRGNQPQHF. The DNA for the CDR3 is TGCAGTGCTATTTCAGGTCGCGGCAATCAGCCCCAGCATTTT.

This clonotype was found a few times. The V gene is TRBV6-5, the J gene TRBJ2-2, with D tentatively TRBD2 (6 bases). Germline V lookup: CDR1 MNHEY, CDR2 SVGAGI. V lost 4 bases and J lost 5, with 17 bases in between. CDR3 length: 16 residues. This CDR3 is CASSLLSLGGTGELFF. DNA for the CDR3: TGTGCCAGCAGTTTGTTGTCCCTAGGAGGGACCGGGGAGCTGTTTTTT.

The rearrangement joins TRBV2 to TRBJ2-7, with unresolved D. The CDR3 has 13 residues. CDR1 is SNHLY and CDR2 is FYNNEI in the germline V gene. V was clipped by 5 bases and J by 3 bases, with 11 bases between them. The CDR3 region is CASSYSSHYEQYF. CDR3 nucleotide sequence: TGTGCCAGCAGTTACTCGAGCCACTACGAGCAGTACTTC. The entire variable domain, with the rest obtained from reference TRBV2 and TRBJ2-7, is as follows: EPEVTQTPSHQVTQMGQEVILRCVPISNHLYFYWYRQILGQKVEFLVSFYNNEISEKSEIFDDQFSVERPDGSNFTLKIRSTKLEDSAMYFCASSYSSHYEQYFGPGTRLTVT.